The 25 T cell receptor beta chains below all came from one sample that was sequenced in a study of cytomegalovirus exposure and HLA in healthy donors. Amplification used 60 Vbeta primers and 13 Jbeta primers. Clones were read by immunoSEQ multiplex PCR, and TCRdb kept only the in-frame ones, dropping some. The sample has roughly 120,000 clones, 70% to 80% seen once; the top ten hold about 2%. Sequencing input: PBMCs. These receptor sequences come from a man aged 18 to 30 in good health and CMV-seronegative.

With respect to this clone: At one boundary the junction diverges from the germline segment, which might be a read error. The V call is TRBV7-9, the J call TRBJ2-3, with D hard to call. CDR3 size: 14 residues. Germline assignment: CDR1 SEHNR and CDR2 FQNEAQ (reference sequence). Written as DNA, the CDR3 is TGTTCCAGCAGCTTAGGAGTTACCTCGGATACGCAGTATTTT. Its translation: CSSSLGVTSDTQYF. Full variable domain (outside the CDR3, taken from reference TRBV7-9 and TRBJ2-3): DTGVSQNPRHKITKRGQNVTFRCDPISEHNRLYWYRQTLGQGPEFLTYFQNEAQLEKSRLLSDRFSAERPKGSFSTLEIQRTEQGDSAMYLCSSSLGVTSDTQYFGPGTRLTVL.

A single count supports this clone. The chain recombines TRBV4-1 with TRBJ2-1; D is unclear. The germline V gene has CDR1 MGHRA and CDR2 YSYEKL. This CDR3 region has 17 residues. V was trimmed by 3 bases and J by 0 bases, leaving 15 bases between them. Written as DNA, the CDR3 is TGCGCCAGCAGCCACGAGCTTCTTACTGGCTCCTACAATGAGCAGTTCTTC. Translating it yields CASSHELLTGSYNEQFF.

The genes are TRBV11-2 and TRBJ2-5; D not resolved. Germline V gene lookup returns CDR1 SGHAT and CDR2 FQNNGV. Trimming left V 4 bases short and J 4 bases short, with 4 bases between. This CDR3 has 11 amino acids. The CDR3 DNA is TGTGCCAGCAGCTCAGGAGAGACCCAGTACTTC. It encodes CASSSGETQYF. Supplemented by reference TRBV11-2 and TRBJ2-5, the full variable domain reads EAGVAQSPRYKIIEKRQSVAFWCNPISGHATLYWYQQILGQGPKLLIQFQNNGVVDDSQLPKDRFSAERLKGVDSTLKIQPAKLEDSAVYLCASSSGETQYFGPGTRLLVL.

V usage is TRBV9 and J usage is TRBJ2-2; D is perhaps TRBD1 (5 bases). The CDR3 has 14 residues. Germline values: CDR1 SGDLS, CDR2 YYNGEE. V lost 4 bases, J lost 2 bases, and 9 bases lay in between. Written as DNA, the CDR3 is TGTGCCAGCAGCCCTGACAGTAACACCGGGGAGCTGTTTTTT. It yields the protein CASSPDSNTGELFF.

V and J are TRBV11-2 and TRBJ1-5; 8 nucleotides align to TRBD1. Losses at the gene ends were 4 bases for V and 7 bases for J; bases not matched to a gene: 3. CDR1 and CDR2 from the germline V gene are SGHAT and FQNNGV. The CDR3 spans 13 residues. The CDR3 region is CASSSGQGQPQHF. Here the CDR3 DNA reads TGTGCCAGCAGCTCAGGACAGGGCCAGCCCCAGCATTTT.

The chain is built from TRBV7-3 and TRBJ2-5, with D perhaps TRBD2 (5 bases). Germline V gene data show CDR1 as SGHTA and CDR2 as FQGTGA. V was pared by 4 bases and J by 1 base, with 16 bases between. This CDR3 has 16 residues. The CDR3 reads CASSSQASLGQETQYF. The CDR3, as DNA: TGTGCCAGCAGCTCACAAGCTAGCTTGGGCCAAGAGACCCAGTACTTC.

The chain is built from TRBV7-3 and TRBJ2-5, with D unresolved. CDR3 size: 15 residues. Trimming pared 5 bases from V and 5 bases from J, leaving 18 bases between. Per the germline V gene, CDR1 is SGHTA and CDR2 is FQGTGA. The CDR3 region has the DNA TGTGCCAGCAGCCCAAACTCCGGTGAGGTGGAGACCCAGTACTTC. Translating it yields CASSPNSGEVETQYF. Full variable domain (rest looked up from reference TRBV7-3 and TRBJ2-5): GAGVSQTPSNKVTEKGKYVELRCDPISGHTALYWYRQSLGQGPEFLIYFQGTGAADDSGLPNDRFFAVRPEGSVSTLKIQRTERGDSAVYLCASSPNSGEVETQYFGPGTRLLVL.

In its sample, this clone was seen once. CDR3 DNA sequence: TGTGCCAGCAGCTTTGGCGGGGGCTCCTACGAGCAGTACTTC. Translation gives CASSFGGGSYEQYF. This chain links TRBV7-8 with TRBJ2-7; 7 nucleotides line up with TRBD2. CDR3 length: 14 residues. V trimming: 3 bases; J trimming: 0 bases; junction bases outside the gene matches: 2. Germline V CDR1 and CDR2: SGHVS, FQNEAQ.

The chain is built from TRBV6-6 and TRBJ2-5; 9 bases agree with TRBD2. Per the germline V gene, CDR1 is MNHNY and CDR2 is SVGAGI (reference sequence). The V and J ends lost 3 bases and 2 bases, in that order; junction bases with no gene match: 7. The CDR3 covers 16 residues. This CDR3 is CASSYGAGGYQETQYF. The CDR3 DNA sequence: TGTGCCAGCAGTTATGGAGCGGGAGGCTATCAAGAGACCCAGTACTTC.

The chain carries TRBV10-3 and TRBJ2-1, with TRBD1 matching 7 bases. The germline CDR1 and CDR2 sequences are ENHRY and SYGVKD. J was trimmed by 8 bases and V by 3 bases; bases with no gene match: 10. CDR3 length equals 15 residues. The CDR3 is CAISDQTGIKDEQFF. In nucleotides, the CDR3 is TGTGCCATCAGTGACCAGACAGGGATCAAGGATGAGCAGTTCTTC.

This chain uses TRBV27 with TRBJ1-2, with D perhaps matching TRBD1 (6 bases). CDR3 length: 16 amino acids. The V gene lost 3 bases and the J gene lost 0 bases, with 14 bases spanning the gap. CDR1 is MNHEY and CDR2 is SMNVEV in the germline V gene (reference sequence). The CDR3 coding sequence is TGTGCCAGCAGTTTCCCACAGGGCCTTGCTAACTATGGCTACACCTTC. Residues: CASSFPQGLANYGYTF.

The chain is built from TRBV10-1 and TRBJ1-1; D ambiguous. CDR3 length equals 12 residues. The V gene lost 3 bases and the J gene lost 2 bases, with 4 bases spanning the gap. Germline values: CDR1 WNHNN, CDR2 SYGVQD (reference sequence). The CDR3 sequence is CASSDLNTEAFF. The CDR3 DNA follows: TGCGCCAGCAGTGATCTAAACACTGAAGCTTTCTTT.

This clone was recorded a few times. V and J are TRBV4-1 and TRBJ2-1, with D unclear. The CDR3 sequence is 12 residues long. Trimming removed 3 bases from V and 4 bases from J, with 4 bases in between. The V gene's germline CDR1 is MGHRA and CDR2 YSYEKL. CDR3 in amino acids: CASSHLYNEQFF. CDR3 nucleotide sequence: TGCGCCAGCAGCCACCTGTACAATGAGCAGTTCTTC.

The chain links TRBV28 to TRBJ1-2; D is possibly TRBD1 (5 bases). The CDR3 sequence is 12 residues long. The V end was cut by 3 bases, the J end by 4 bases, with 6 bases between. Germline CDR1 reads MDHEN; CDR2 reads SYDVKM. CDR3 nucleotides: TGTGCCAGCAGTTTGGGGGGCTATGGCTACACCTTC. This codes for CASSLGGYGYTF.

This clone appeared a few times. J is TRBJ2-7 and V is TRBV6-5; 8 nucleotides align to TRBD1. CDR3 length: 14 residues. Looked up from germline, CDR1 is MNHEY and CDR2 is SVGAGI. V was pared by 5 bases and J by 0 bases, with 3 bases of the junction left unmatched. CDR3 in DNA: TGTGCCAGCAGTCGGACAGGGAGCTCCTACGAGCAGTACTTC. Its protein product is CASSRTGSSYEQYF.

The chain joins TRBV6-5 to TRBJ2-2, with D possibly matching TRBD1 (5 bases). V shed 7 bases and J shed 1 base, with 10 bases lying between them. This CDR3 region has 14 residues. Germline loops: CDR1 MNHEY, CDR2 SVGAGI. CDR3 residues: CASKRQRNTGELFF. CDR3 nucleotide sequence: TGTGCCAGCAAACGACAGAGGAACACCGGGGAGCTGTTTTTT.

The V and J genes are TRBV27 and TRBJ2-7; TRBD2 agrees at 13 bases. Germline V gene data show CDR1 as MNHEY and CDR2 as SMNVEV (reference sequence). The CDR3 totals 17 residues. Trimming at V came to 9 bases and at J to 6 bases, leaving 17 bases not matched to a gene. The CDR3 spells CARSGTGGRTSGSEQYF. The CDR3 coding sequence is TGTGCCAGGTCCGGGACAGGGGGAAGGACTAGCGGGAGCGAGCAGTACTTC.

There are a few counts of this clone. The CDR3 DNA reads TGTGCCAGCAGCCAACCGACAAGTTCCTACGAGCAGTACTTC. Translated, it gives CASSQPTSSYEQYF. V is TRBV4-2 and J is TRBJ2-7, with D unresolved. CDR1 and CDR2 (germline): LGHNA, YNFKEQ. V was shortened by 2 bases and J by 1 base, with 9 bases between the two germline ends. This CDR3 is built from 14 residues.

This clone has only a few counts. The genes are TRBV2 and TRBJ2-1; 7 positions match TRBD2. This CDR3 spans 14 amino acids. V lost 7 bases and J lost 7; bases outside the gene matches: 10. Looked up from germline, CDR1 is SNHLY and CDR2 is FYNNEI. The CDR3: CASIQGLVGNEQFF. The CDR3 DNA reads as TGTGCCAGCATTCAAGGACTAGTCGGAAATGAGCAGTTCTTC.

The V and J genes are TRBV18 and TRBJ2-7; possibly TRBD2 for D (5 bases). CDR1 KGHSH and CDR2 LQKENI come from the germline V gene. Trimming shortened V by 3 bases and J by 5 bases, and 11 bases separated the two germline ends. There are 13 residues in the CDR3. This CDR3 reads CASSPREWNEQYF. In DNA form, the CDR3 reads TGTGCCAGCTCACCGAGGGAATGGAACGAGCAGTACTTC.

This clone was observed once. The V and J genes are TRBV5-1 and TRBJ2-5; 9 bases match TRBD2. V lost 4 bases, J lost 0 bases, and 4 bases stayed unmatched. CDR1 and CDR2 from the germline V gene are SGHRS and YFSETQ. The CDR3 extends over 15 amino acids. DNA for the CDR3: TGCGCCAGCAGCCCCAGACTAGCGGACCAAGAGACCCAGTACTTC. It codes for CASSPRLADQETQYF.

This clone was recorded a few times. The CDR3 spells CASSLTSTDTQYF. Here the CDR3 DNA reads TGTGCCAGCAGCTTAACTAGCACAGATACGCAGTATTTT. The V call is TRBV11-3, the J call TRBJ2-3; D uncertain. V gave up 2 bases and J gave up 0 bases, with 3 bases separating them. Looked up from germline, CDR1 is SGHNT and CDR2 is YENEEA. This CDR3 is built from 13 residues.

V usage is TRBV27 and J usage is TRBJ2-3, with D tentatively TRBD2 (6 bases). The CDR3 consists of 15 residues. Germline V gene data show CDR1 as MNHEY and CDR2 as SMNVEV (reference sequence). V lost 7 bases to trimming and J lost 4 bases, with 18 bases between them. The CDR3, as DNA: TGTGCCAGCAAAGTTGTCGGGGGACTCGCAGATACGCAGTATTTT. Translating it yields CASKVVGGLADTQYF.

The CDR3 DNA reads TGTGCCGTAACCCCTGACAGAGCCTACAATGAGCAGTTCTTC. This sequence encodes CAVTPDRAYNEQFF. The rearrangement links TRBV5-4 to TRBJ2-1; TRBD1 might be the D (5 bases). The V and J ends lost 10 bases and 2 bases respectively, with 16 bases between them. The CDR3 runs to 14 residues. Germline assignment: CDR1 SGHNT and CDR2 YYREEE (reference sequence). The full variable domain, completed using reference TRBV5-4 and TRBJ2-1, is ETGVTQSPTHLIKTRGQQVTLRCSSQSGHNTVSWYQQALGQGPQFIFQYYREEENGRGNFPPRFSGLQFPNYSSELNVNALELDDSALYLCAVTPDRAYNEQFFGPGTRLTVL.

CDR3 sequence (DNA): TGTGCCAGCAGCGTAGGGGGGACTAGCGGGAGCTACGAGCAGTACTTC. It translates to CASSVGGTSGSYEQYF. The rearrangement joins TRBV9 to TRBJ2-7, with TRBD2 identical over 14 bases. The germline gives CDR1 SGDLS, CDR2 YYNGEE. The CDR3 has 16 amino acids. With V trimmed by 0 bases and J by 3 bases, 2 bases remained unmatched.